Below are 24 T cell receptor beta chains sequenced from a single sample in a study of human T cells and chemical hapten exposure. Total RNA was isolated from unfractionated whole blood. Individual cDNA molecules had unique molecular identifiers attached to them by the library. TCRdb re-analysed the reads in MiXCR, keeping a single row per CDR3 protein. Of 95,000 to 150,000 distinct CDR3 sequences listed, around 9% are singletons. The sample taken for sequencing was whole blood. All receptors come from a human donor in good health. Some clones in this sample may be carry-over from other donors' samples.

The chain carries TRBV20-1 and TRBJ2-1; 11 bases match TRBD2. Germline V gene sequence: CDR1 DFQATT, CDR2 SNEGSKA (reference sequence). V lost 6 bases to trimming and J lost 4 bases; unmatched junction nucleotides: 8. The CDR3 sequence is 15 residues long. CDR3 region: CSAGGTSGFYNEQFF. CDR3 DNA sequence: TGCAGTGCCGGGGGGACTAGCGGATTTTACAATGAGCAGTTCTTC.

This clonotype occurred many times. The chain is built from TRBV12-3 or TRBV12-4 and TRBJ2-7; 8 positions agree with TRBD1. Trimming cost V 6 bases and J 2 bases; bases outside gene matches: 12. This CDR3 is built from 16 residues. CDR3 amino acids: CASRPTGGELTYEQYF. The CDR3 nucleotides read TGTGCCAGCAGACCTACAGGGGGAGAATTAACCTACGAGCAGTACTTC.

This clonotype was counted between two and nine times. The chain carries TRBV4-1 and TRBJ2-5; D not certain. The V gene's germline CDR1 is MGHRA and CDR2 YSYEKL. There are 16 residues in the CDR3. The V end was cut by 4 bases, the J end by 1 base, with 16 bases between. Here the CDR3 reads CASSRVQESSQETQYF. CDR3 sequence (DNA): TGCGCCAGCAGCCGAGTCCAGGAATCCTCCCAAGAGACCCAGTACTTC.

This clonotype was recorded many times. The chain is built from TRBV10-3 and TRBJ2-5, with 10 bases that match TRBD2. The CDR3 sequence is 16 residues long. Germline values: CDR1 ENHRY, CDR2 SYGVKD. Trimming took 4 bases from V and 1 from J; bases not matched to a gene: 6. The CDR3 spells CAISASGSPPQETQYF. CDR3 nucleotides: TGTGCCATCAGTGCTAGCGGGAGTCCCCCCCAAGAGACCCAGTACTTC.

The rearrangement links TRBV6-2 or TRBV6-3 to TRBJ2-3, with TRBD2 matching over 8 bases. There are 17 residues in the CDR3. Germline CDR1 and CDR2: MNHEY and SVGEGT. Unmatched junction bases numbered 11, after V lost 5 bases and J lost 1 base. CDR3 sequence: CASSTRELRGGTDTQYF. The CDR3 DNA sequence: TGTGCCAGCAGTACTAGGGAGTTGCGGGGGGGCACAGATACGCAGTATTTT.

The chain has TRBV4-3 and TRBJ2-3; TRBD1 might be the D (6 bases). The CDR3 runs to 16 residues. Trimming stripped 1 base from V and 4 bases from J, with 15 bases between. CDR1 is LGHNA, CDR2 YSLEER, per germline. CDR3 residues: CASSQVGVDRPDTQYF. CDR3 nucleotide sequence: TGCGCCAGCAGCCAAGTAGGGGTAGACAGGCCAGATACGCAGTATTTT.

This clonotype was counted between two and nine times. The chain links TRBV9 to TRBJ2-1, with 7 bases matching TRBD1. CDR3 length: 15 residues. CDR1 is SGDLS and CDR2 is YYNGEE in the germline V gene. V was pared by 0 bases and J by 9 bases, with 9 bases of the junction left unmatched. CDR3 sequence (DNA): TGTGCCAGCAGCGTAGTAGAGGGGGCGCAAGGTGAGCAGTTCTTC. Protein: CASSVVEGAQGEQFF.

The chain carries TRBV2 and TRBJ2-3; TRBD2 is a possible D gene (5 bases). This CDR3 has 15 amino acids. Germline V gives CDR1 SNHLY, CDR2 FYNNEI. The V end lost 6 bases, the J end lost 3 bases, and 16 bases lay between the germline ends. CDR3 sequence (DNA): TGTGCCAGCAGCGGAGGAGTGACCGTAACAGATACGCAGTATTTT. Translation: CASSGGVTVTDTQYF.

This clonotype was detected a few times. The chain carries TRBV5-1 and TRBJ2-3; 7 bases align to TRBD1. The CDR3 sequence is 15 residues long. Germline V gives CDR1 SGHRS, CDR2 YFSETQ. V trimming: 4 bases; J trimming: 0 bases; junction bases outside the gene matches: 5. The CDR3 reads CASSVKQGSTDTQYF. The CDR3 bases are TGCGCCAGCAGCGTTAAACAGGGGAGCACAGATACGCAGTATTTT. The full variable domain, completed using reference TRBV5-1 and TRBJ2-3, is KAGVTQTPRYLIKTRGQQVTLSCSPISGHRSVSWYQQTPGQGLQFLFEYFSETQRNKGNFPGRFSGRQFSNSRSEMNVSTLELGDSALYLCASSVKQGSTDTQYFGPGTRLTVL.

Many counts were recorded for this clonotype. This chain uses TRBV20-1 with TRBJ1-1; D perhaps matches TRBD1 (5 bases). Germline V lookup: CDR1 DFQATT, CDR2 SNEGSKA (reference sequence). The CDR3 runs to 10 residues. The V and J ends lost 3 bases and 6 bases respectively, with 5 bases between them. The CDR3 is CSARTAEAFF. CDR3 coding DNA: TGCAGTGCTAGGACAGCTGAAGCTTTCTTT.

The rearrangement uses TRBV7-9 and TRBJ2-7, with 7 bases matching TRBD1. J gave up 2 bases and V 7 bases, and 14 bases lay outside the gene matches. CDR3 length: 16 amino acids. Per the germline V gene, CDR1 is SEHNR and CDR2 is FQNEAQ (reference sequence). The CDR3 region is CASTNHGRDRPYEQYF. For the CDR3, the DNA is TGTGCCAGCACCAATCACGGACGGGACAGACCCTACGAGCAGTACTTC.

This clonotype was counted only a few times. This sequence joins TRBV9 and TRBJ2-3, with D maybe TRBD2 (6 bases). The CDR3 runs 15 residues. Germline V gene data show CDR1 as SGDLS and CDR2 as YYNGEE. V was shortened by 0 bases and J by 5 bases, with 13 bases between the two germline ends. CDR3 sequence reads: CASSVGGLPRDTQYF. The DNA of the CDR3 is TGTGCCAGCAGCGTAGGGGGACTCCCCCGAGATACGCAGTATTTT.

This clonotype was counted at least ten times. The DNA of the CDR3 is TGTGCCAGCAGTTCACCGGGAGATAGAAACACTGAAGCTTTCTTT. As protein: CASSSPGDRNTEAFF. The chain recombines TRBV12-3 or TRBV12-4 with TRBJ1-1; D gene unclear. The V end lost 4 bases, the J end lost 2 bases, and 14 bases lay between the germline ends. CDR3 length equals 15 residues.

The chain employs TRBV11-3 and TRBJ2-3; 8 bases are shared with TRBD2. CDR1 is SGHNT and CDR2 is YENEEA in the germline V gene. The CDR3 is 15 amino acids. Trimming at V came to 4 bases and at J to 0 bases, leaving 3 bases not matched to a gene. The CDR3 DNA reads as TGTGCCAGCAGCTCCTCGGGGGGGAGCACAGATACGCAGTATTTT. Amino acids: CASSSSGGSTDTQYF.

A remark on this clonotype: A much larger clonotype is one base distant, so this may be a read error. Because the CDR3 is missing its conserved closing phenylalanine or tryptophan, this is likely a read error. This chain uses TRBV20-1 with TRBJ1-6, with 7 bases lining up with TRBD1. Germline lookup yields CDR1 DFQATT and CDR2 SNEGSKA (reference sequence). The CDR3 loop spans 15 amino acids. Losses at the gene ends were 5 bases for V and 7 bases for J; bases not matched to a gene: 11. The CDR3 protein is CSAPGTGTANSPLHL. CDR3 nucleotide sequence: TGCAGTGCTCCAGGGACCGGGACAGCCAATTCACCCCTCCACTTG.

This clonotype was found many times. The chain links TRBV5-1 to TRBJ2-7; D perhaps matches TRBD2 (5 bases). This CDR3 comprises 14 residues. V was pared by 4 bases and J by 0 bases, with 11 bases between. Germline values: CDR1 SGHRS, CDR2 YFSETQ. The CDR3 nucleotides are TGCGCCAGCAGCGCGAGGGAGAGCTCCTACGAGCAGTACTTC. This translates into CASSARESSYEQYF.

At least ten counts were recorded for this clonotype. CDR3 in amino acids: CSVWGRNEQFF. In DNA form, the CDR3 reads TGCAGCGTGTGGGGCCGGAATGAGCAGTTCTTC. The genes are TRBV29-1 and TRBJ2-1, with D possibly matching TRBD1 (5 bases). Trimming shortened V by 6 bases and J by 7 bases, and 10 bases separated the two germline ends. The CDR3 has 11 amino acids. Germline V CDR1 and CDR2: SQVTM, ANQGSEA.

This clonotype was recorded a few times. The chain couples TRBV2 to TRBJ2-2, with 9 bases matching TRBD2. Germline V gene data show CDR1 as SNHLY and CDR2 as FYNNEI. J was trimmed by 4 bases and V by 1 base; bases with no gene match: 4. The CDR3 spans 16 residues. Here the CDR3 DNA reads TGTGCCAGCAGTGAAGTGGCGGGGGGGTTCACCGGGGAGCTGTTTTTT. Its protein is CASSEVAGGFTGELFF.

This clonotype showed up many times. This sequence joins TRBV6-5 and TRBJ1-5, with 7 nucleotides matching TRBD1. The CDR3 runs 12 residues. Germline lookup yields CDR1 MNHEY and CDR2 SVGAGI. J was trimmed by 6 bases and V by 8 bases; bases with no gene match: 4. Written as DNA, the CDR3 is TGTGCCAGCGGTACAGGGGTTCAGCCCCAGCATTTT. Amino acids: CASGTGVQPQHF.

This chain links TRBV7-9 with TRBJ2-3, with D unclear. The V gene lost 4 bases and the J gene lost 3 bases, with 8 bases spanning the gap. This CDR3 has 13 residues. CDR1 and CDR2 from the germline V gene are SEHNR and FQNEAQ (reference sequence). The CDR3 here is CASSSTGTDTQYF. The CDR3 nucleotides read TGTGCCAGCAGCTCCACTGGGACAGATACGCAGTATTTT.

This clonotype was counted many times. The gene calls are TRBV2 and TRBJ2-3, with 13 bases that match TRBD2. This CDR3 is 16 amino acids long. Germline V gene sequence: CDR1 SNHLY, CDR2 FYNNEI. J lost 4 bases, V lost 2 bases, and 3 bases had no gene match. The CDR3 sequence: CASSEWTSGSSDTQYF. DNA for the CDR3: TGTGCCAGCAGTGAATGGACTAGCGGGAGCTCAGATACGCAGTATTTT.

The sample holds many counts of this clonotype. The chain carries TRBV10-3 and TRBJ2-7; TRBD1 matches 10 bases. V was clipped by 2 bases and J by 0 bases; unmatched bases: 10. Germline CDR1 is ENHRY and CDR2 is SYGVKD. The CDR3 runs to 18 residues. CDR3 residues: CAISEIGQGVLSSYEQYF. CDR3 bases: TGTGCCATCAGTGAGATAGGACAGGGGGTTCTATCCTCCTACGAGCAGTACTTC.

This rearrangement joins TRBV3-1 to TRBJ1-5; perhaps TRBD1 as D (5 bases). Germline V gives CDR1 LGHDT, CDR2 YNNKEL (reference sequence). The CDR3 consists of 15 residues. Trimming shortened V by 2 bases and J by 1 base, and 9 bases separated the two germline ends. The CDR3 nucleotides are TGTGCCAGCAGCCAAACCCCAGGGAGCAATCAGCCCCAGCATTTT. It yields the protein CASSQTPGSNQPQHF. The variable domain in full, with the rest retrieved from reference TRBV3-1 and TRBJ1-5, is DTAVSQTPKYLVTQMGNDKSIKCEQNLGHDTMYWYKQDSKKFLKIMFSYNNKELIINETVPNRFSPKSPDKAHLNLHINSLELGDSAVYFCASSQTPGSNQPQHFGDGTRLSIL.

CDR3 sequence (DNA): TGCAGTGCTAGAAAAAGGACAGGGATCCCCTTGGGGGCCTACGAGCAGTACTTC. It translates to CSARKRTGIPLGAYEQYF. The V and J genes are TRBV20-1 and TRBJ2-7, with 8 bases aligning to TRBD1. Germline V gives CDR1 DFQATT, CDR2 SNEGSKA (reference sequence). The J segment lost 2 bases and the V segment lost 2 bases, leaving 17 bases of the junction unmatched. This CDR3 is 18 amino acids long.